This entry lists 14 T cell receptor beta chains sequenced from one sample in a study of Ad26.COV2.S vaccination and SARS-CoV-2 variants. The treatment here: 19 received Ad26.COV2.S at low or high dose, single or two shots; about 5 received placebo; per-sample allocation not given. Sampling was done on day 63 after the first vaccine or placebo injection. Sequencing used immunoSEQ multiplex PCR; TCRdb keeps in-frame clones, though not all of them. The data contain roughly 390,000 clones, 70% to 90% of them seen just once; the ten biggest clones take up around 3.4%. Sequenced here: peripheral blood, sampled in a trial of Ad26.COV2.S vaccine versus placebo. These TCRs come from a person aged 18-65 years who received the Ad26.COV2.S COVID-19 vaccine or a placebo.

The J gene is TRBJ2-5, the V gene TRBV4-1, with no clear D. This CDR3 comprises 14 residues. Trimming removed 4 bases at V and 2 bases at J, with 11 bases between. Germline CDR1 reads MGHRA; CDR2 reads YSYEKL. This chain's CDR3 is CASSREQLQETQYF. CDR3 bases: TGCGCCAGCAGCCGTGAGCAGTTACAAGAGACCCAGTACTTC.

The chain links TRBV7-2 to TRBJ2-1, with D tentatively TRBD2 (6 bases). The germline gives CDR1 SGHTA, CDR2 FQGNSA. The V and J ends lost 5 bases and 7 bases respectively, with 12 bases between them. This CDR3 contains 13 residues. CDR3 loop: CASSAGTLNEQFF. DNA for the CDR3: TGTGCCAGCAGCGCAGGGACTCTAAATGAGCAGTTCTTC.

This clone was observed a few times. The chain recombines TRBV5-1 with TRBJ1-6; D not certain. Germline loops: CDR1 SGHRS, CDR2 YFSETQ. V was trimmed by 0 bases and J by 7 bases, leaving 8 bases between them. This CDR3 has 14 residues. The CDR3 DNA sequence: TGCGCCAGCAGCTTGGCACAGATAAATTCACCCCTCCACTTT. Translated: CASSLAQINSPLHF.

The V gene is TRBV5-4, the J gene TRBJ1-2; D unresolved. The CDR3 covers 11 residues. Germline CDR1 and CDR2: SGHNT and YYREEE (reference sequence). V was shortened by 0 bases and J by 10 bases, with 7 bases between the two germline ends. The CDR3 spells CASSLVADYTF. As DNA, the CDR3 is TGTGCCAGCAGCTTGGTCGCGGACTACACCTTC.

V usage is TRBV4-3 and J usage is TRBJ2-4, with D tentatively TRBD2 (6 bases). Trimming took off 1 base at V and 0 bases at J, with 10 bases between the two ends. Germline CDR1 LGHNA, CDR2 YSLEER. CDR3 length: 16 residues. This CDR3 reads CASSQGWGLAKNIQYF. The CDR3 region has the DNA TGCGCCAGCAGCCAAGGATGGGGACTAGCCAAAAACATTCAGTACTTC.

The chain carries TRBV28 and TRBJ1-5; 9 bases match TRBD1. This CDR3 contains 16 residues. V shed 6 bases and J 1 base; nucleotides not matched to a gene: 7. From germline, CDR1 is MDHEN and CDR2 SYDVKM. CDR3 coding DNA: TGTGCCAGCAGCCCCCTCGGGACAGGGAGCAATCAGCCCCAGCATTTT. It translates to CASSPLGTGSNQPQHF.

The V and J genes are TRBV5-1 and TRBJ2-1; D might be TRBD1 (6 bases). Germline CDR1 reads SGHRS; CDR2 reads YFSETQ. V lost 5 bases to trimming and J lost 6 bases, with 18 bases between them. This CDR3 contains 15 residues. The CDR3 reads CASSKFRGGINEQFF. CDR3 nucleotides: TGCGCCAGCAGTAAGTTCAGGGGTGGTATCAATGAGCAGTTCTTC.

V is TRBV24-1 and J is TRBJ2-1, with D maybe TRBD2 (5 bases). Germline V CDR1 and CDR2: KGHDR, SFDVKD. V was cut by 3 bases and J by 6 bases, with 17 bases left in between. CDR3 length: 16 amino acids. The CDR3 DNA follows: TGTGCCACCAGTGATATGACTCGCTCAGGACTCAATGAGCAGTTCTTC. As protein: CATSDMTRSGLNEQFF.

The rearrangement joins TRBV4-1 to TRBJ2-7; D may match TRBD1 or TRBD2 (7 bases each). The germline gives CDR1 MGHRA, CDR2 YSYEKL. The CDR3 totals 15 residues. The germline V and J ends were trimmed by 1 base and 1 base, with 11 bases remaining between them. The CDR3 DNA is TGCGCCAGCAGCCAAGGACAGGGACTATCCTACGAGCAGTACTTC. Its translation: CASSQGQGLSYEQYF.

A few counts support this clone. This chain joins TRBV4-1 and TRBJ1-2; no firm D call. Germline CDR1 is MGHRA and CDR2 is YSYEKL. The V gene lost 2 bases and the J gene lost 0 bases, with 10 bases spanning the gap. The CDR3 sequence is 15 residues long. This chain's CDR3 is CASSQYADPNYGYTF. CDR3 nucleotides: TGCGCCAGCAGCCAATACGCGGACCCTAACTATGGCTACACCTTC.

The chain couples TRBV9 to TRBJ2-1; 10 nucleotides agree with TRBD1. With 0 bases clipped from V and 9 bases from J, the junction kept 6 bases outside the gene matches. The CDR3 is 15 amino acids. CDR1 is SGDLS and CDR2 is YYNGEE in the germline V gene. This CDR3 reads CASSVGQTGGREQFF. In DNA, the CDR3 is TGTGCCAGCAGCGTAGGGCAGACAGGGGGCCGTGAGCAGTTCTTC.

The chain links TRBV7-9 to TRBJ1-1; no clear D. Germline-derived CDR1 and CDR2 are SEHNR and FQNEAQ (reference sequence). V lost 1 base to trimming and J lost 4 bases, with 16 bases between them. The CDR3 spans 16 residues. The CDR3 nucleotides are TGTGCCAGCAGCTTAGTTCGGGGTATAGGAGTCACTGAAGCTTTCTTT. Amino acids: CASSLVRGIGVTEAFF.

The chain has TRBV16 and TRBJ1-2, with D perhaps matching TRBD1 (6 bases). The V end was cut by 2 bases, the J end by 6 bases, with 16 bases between. The CDR3 covers 15 residues. CDR1 and CDR2 (germline): KGHSY, FQNENV. CDR3 bases: TGTGCCAGCAGCCAAGGCGGGGGGGCTATCGATGGCTACACCTTC. Amino acids: CASSQGGGAIDGYTF.

The chain is built from TRBV6-4 and TRBJ1-5, with D unclear. With 0 bases removed from V and 4 bases from J, the gap between germline ends came to 7 bases. CDR1 and CDR2 from the germline V gene are MRHNA and SNTAGT. The CDR3 is 14 amino acids. As DNA, the CDR3 is TGTGCCAGCAGTGACTCCGGTGAAAATCAGCCCCAGCATTTT. Its protein is CASSDSGENQPQHF.